Below are 17 T cell receptor beta chains sequenced from a single sample in a study of T-cell reconstitution after alpha-beta-depleted transplantation in children. Unique molecular identifiers tagged the TCRbeta library. TCRdb passed the PCR reads through MiXCR, listing each CDR3 protein once. In the table there are more than 550,000 distinct CDR3 sequences, about 10% of which are singletons. This material consisted of PBMCs from the stem cell graft donor, taken from the stem cell graft. Every receptor here comes from a human donor who donated a stem cell graft to a child with acute myeloid leukemia.

The genes are TRBV18 and TRBJ1-1; possible D gene TRBD1, 5 bases. The CDR3 spans 13 residues. Trimming removed 8 bases at V and 1 base at J, with 11 bases between. Germline CDR1 and CDR2: KGHSH and LQKENI. The CDR3 nucleotides are TGTGCCAGCCGAATACAGGAGAACACTGAAGCTTTCTTT. Protein product: CASRIQENTEAFF.

This clonotype occurred a few times. V and J are TRBV28 and TRBJ1-6; D is undetermined. The V end lost 6 bases, the J end lost 7 bases, and 10 bases lay between the germline ends. The germline gives CDR1 MDHEN, CDR2 SYDVKM. This CDR3 is built from 13 residues. The CDR3 coding sequence is TGTGCCAGCAGAGAGACGGTAAATTCACCCCTCCACTTT. It yields the protein CASRETVNSPLHF.

This clonotype was seen many times. CDR3 amino acids: CASRLAGGPVGELFF. The CDR3 DNA reads as TGCGCCAGCAGACTAGCGGGAGGGCCGGTCGGGGAGCTGTTTTTT. The genes are TRBV10-2 and TRBJ2-2; TRBD2 agrees at 13 bases. Unmatched junction bases numbered 5, after V lost 6 bases and J lost 7 bases. This CDR3 comprises 15 residues. Germline V gene data show CDR1 as WSHSY and CDR2 as SAAADI.

The chain recombines TRBV6-2 or TRBV6-3 with TRBJ2-6, with 11 bases that match TRBD1. V lost 9 bases to trimming and J lost 2 bases; unmatched junction nucleotides: 12. The CDR3 consists of 18 residues. Germline CDR1 reads MNHEY; CDR2 reads SVGEGT. CDR3 loop: CASPSPRTGGTGANVLTF. For the CDR3, the DNA is TGTGCCAGTCCCTCTCCCCGGACAGGGGGCACTGGGGCCAACGTCCTGACTTTC.

This clonotype was recorded a few times. The gene calls are TRBV7-8 and TRBJ2-5; tentatively, D is TRBD2 (5 bases). With 5 bases removed from V and 0 bases from J, the gap between germline ends came to 19 bases. The CDR3 is 17 amino acids. Germline values: CDR1 SGHVS, CDR2 FQNEAQ. The CDR3 sequence: CASSTLLGVPNQETQYF. The DNA for the CDR3 is TGTGCCAGCAGCACCTTACTAGGCGTCCCCAACCAAGAGACCCAGTACTTC. Full variable domain (outside the CDR3, taken from reference TRBV7-8 and TRBJ2-5): GAGVSQSPRYKVAKRGQDVALRCDPISGHVSLFWYQQALGQGPEFLTYFQNEAQLDKSGLPSDRFFAERPEGSVSTLKIQRTQQEDSAVYLCASSTLLGVPNQETQYFGPGTRLLVL.

This clonotype was seen at least ten times. The chain employs TRBV28 and TRBJ2-1, with TRBD2 identical over 10 bases. V lost 2 bases to trimming and J lost 8 bases; unmatched junction nucleotides: 6. There are 15 residues in the CDR3. Looked up from germline, CDR1 is MDHEN and CDR2 is SYDVKM. CDR3 sequence reads: CASSLMASGSHEQFF. CDR3 coding DNA: TGTGCCAGCAGTTTAATGGCTAGCGGGAGTCATGAGCAGTTCTTC.

The gene calls are TRBV11-2 and TRBJ2-1; D not certain. This CDR3 has 13 amino acids. The germline gives CDR1 SGHAT, CDR2 FQNNGV. V lost 5 bases, J lost 10 bases, and 15 bases lay in between. The CDR3 reads CASSNRSAIEQFF. CDR3 sequence (DNA): TGTGCCAGCAGCAACAGAAGTGCCATCGAGCAGTTCTTC.

There are many counts of this clonotype. This chain uses TRBV5-1 with TRBJ2-1, with 11 bases fitting TRBD2. The germline V gene has CDR1 SGHRS and CDR2 YFSETQ. This CDR3 is 15 amino acids long. V trimming: 4 bases; J trimming: 6 bases; junction bases outside the gene matches: 6. CDR3 coding DNA: TGCGCCAGCAGCACCTCGGGACTAGCGGTCAATGAGCAGTTCTTC. It is translated as CASSTSGLAVNEQFF.

For this clonotype: One end of the junction is discordant with germline, which a read error may explain. The V gene is TRBV12-3 or TRBV12-4, the J gene TRBJ2-2, with 8 bases matching TRBD2. The CDR3 sequence is 18 residues long. Written as DNA, the CDR3 is TGTACCAGCTGTTTTTGGGCGGGAGGACAGAGGAACACCGGGGAGCTGTTTTTT. This translates into CTSCFWAGGQRNTGELFF.

There are a few counts of this clonotype. The chain links TRBV5-1 to TRBJ2-3; D remains ambiguous. Germline lookup yields CDR1 SGHRS and CDR2 YFSETQ. V was clipped by 1 base and J by 2 bases, with 8 bases between them. The CDR3 length is 14 residues. Here the CDR3 DNA reads TGCGCCAGCAGCTTGCTTTACCTCACAGATACGCAGTATTTT. Its translation: CASSLLYLTDTQYF.

This clonotype was picked up many times. The chain has TRBV5-6 and TRBJ1-5; 9 bases fit TRBD1. The CDR3 has 14 amino acids. Losses at the gene ends were 4 bases for V and 7 bases for J; bases not matched to a gene: 6. Germline CDR1 is SGHDT and CDR2 is YYEEEE. The DNA for the CDR3 is TGTGCCAGCAGCCCCCGGGACAGGGACCAGCCCCAGCATTTT. Translated: CASSPRDRDQPQHF.

The chain uses TRBV20-1 and TRBJ1-1; tentatively, D is TRBD1 (6 bases). The ends were cut back, 2 bases at V and 11 bases at J, with 15 bases in the middle. The CDR3 runs to 12 residues. CDR1 and CDR2 from the germline V gene are DFQATT and SNEGSKA (reference sequence). Here the CDR3 DNA reads TGCAGTGCTAGACTGGGGGGCCGGATGGCTTTCTTT. Its translation is CSARLGGRMAFF.

This clonotype was detected many times. The chain uses TRBV20-1 and TRBJ1-1, with D uncertain. V was cut by 1 base and J by 4 bases, with 7 bases left in between. Germline CDR1 DFQATT, CDR2 SNEGSKA (reference sequence). The CDR3 contains 12 residues. This CDR3 reads CSARGYSTEAFF. The CDR3 coding sequence is TGCAGTGCTAGAGGGTACAGCACTGAAGCTTTCTTT.

This clonotype has only a few counts. CDR3: CAWSAGLAALDEQYF. The DNA for the CDR3 is TGTGCCTGGAGTGCTGGACTAGCGGCTCTTGACGAGCAGTACTTC. V and J are TRBV30 and TRBJ2-7; 10 positions agree with TRBD2. After removal of 1 base from V and 5 bases from J, the junction contained 8 bases not matched to a gene. The CDR3 has 15 residues. From germline, CDR1 is GTSNPN and CDR2 SVGIG (reference sequence).

The rearrangement links TRBV12-3 or TRBV12-4 to TRBJ2-1; possibly TRBD1 for D (5 bases). The CDR3 runs 15 residues. V lost 5 bases to trimming and J lost 0 bases, with 11 bases between them. The CDR3 region is CASSGQGSSYNEQFF. The CDR3 DNA reads TGTGCCAGCAGTGGTCAGGGAAGCTCCTACAATGAGCAGTTCTTC.

The sample holds a few counts of this clonotype. The chain is built from TRBV29-1 and TRBJ1-1, with TRBD1 identical over 8 bases. The CDR3 totals 13 residues. CDR1 and CDR2 from the germline V gene are SQVTM and ANQGSEA. The trim removed 7 bases at V and 1 base at J, leaving 5 bases unmatched. CDR3: CSAWTGRNTEAFF. CDR3 nucleotides: TGCAGCGCTTGGACAGGGCGGAACACTGAAGCTTTCTTT.

The genes are TRBV11-2 and TRBJ2-5, with 8 nucleotides matching TRBD1. From germline, CDR1 is SGHAT and CDR2 FQNNGV. The CDR3 is 14 amino acids. J was trimmed by 3 bases and V by 4 bases; bases with no gene match: 4. CDR3 amino acids: CASSSWDRKETQYF. CDR3 nucleotides: TGTGCCAGCAGCTCATGGGACAGGAAAGAGACCCAGTACTTC. Full variable domain (outside the CDR3, taken from reference TRBV11-2 and TRBJ2-5): EAGVAQSPRYKIIEKRQSVAFWCNPISGHATLYWYQQILGQGPKLLIQFQNNGVVDDSQLPKDRFSAERLKGVDSTLKIQPAKLEDSAVYLCASSSWDRKETQYFGPGTRLLVL.